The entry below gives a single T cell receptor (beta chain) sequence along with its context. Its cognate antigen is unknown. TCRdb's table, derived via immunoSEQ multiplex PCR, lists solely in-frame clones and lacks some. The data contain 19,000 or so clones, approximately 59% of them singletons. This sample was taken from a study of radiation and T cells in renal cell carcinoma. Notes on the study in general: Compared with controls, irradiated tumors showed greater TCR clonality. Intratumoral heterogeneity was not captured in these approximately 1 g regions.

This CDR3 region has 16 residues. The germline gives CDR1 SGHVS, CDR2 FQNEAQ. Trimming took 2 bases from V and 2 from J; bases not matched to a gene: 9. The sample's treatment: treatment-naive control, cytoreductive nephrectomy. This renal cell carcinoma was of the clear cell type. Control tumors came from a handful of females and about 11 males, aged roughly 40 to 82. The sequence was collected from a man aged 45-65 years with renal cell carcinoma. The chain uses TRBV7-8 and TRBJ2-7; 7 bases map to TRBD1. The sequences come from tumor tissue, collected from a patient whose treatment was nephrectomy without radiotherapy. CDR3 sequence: CASSLIGTALTYEQYF. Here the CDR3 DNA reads TGTGCCAGCAGCTTAATAGGGACAGCTCTTACCTACGAGCAGTACTTC.